This TCR beta chain was observed in a study of identical twins. This CDR3 spans 14 amino acids. Trimming took off 4 bases at V and 6 bases at J, with 12 bases between the two ends. A word on this clonotype: Its antigen is undetermined.

Unique molecular identifiers were present on the cDNA, which also gained a universal primer site by template switching. MiXCR, run by TCRdb on the 5' RACE reads, gives a single entry per CDR3 protein. The sample lists about 500,000 distinct CDR3 sequences, roughly an eighth occurring once. Healthy Caucasians supplied all donations. Notes on the study in general: While abundant cord blood beta clonotypes carried fewer insertions, memory repertoires showed no such pattern. Findings came from cross-sectional statistics, without long-term follow-up of donors.

Separately, the same data were catalogued under a study of yellow fever vaccine responses in identical twins.

The chain is built from TRBV12-3 or TRBV12-4 and TRBJ2-2; D is perhaps TRBD1 (5 bases). Sequenced material: CD4+ T cells sorted from blood. The clonotype was recovered from a woman aged 18-35 years in good health. The CDR3 nucleotides read TGTGCCAGCAGTTCGACAGTCGAACCCGGGGAGCTGTTTTTT. This sequence encodes CASSSTVEPGELFF.